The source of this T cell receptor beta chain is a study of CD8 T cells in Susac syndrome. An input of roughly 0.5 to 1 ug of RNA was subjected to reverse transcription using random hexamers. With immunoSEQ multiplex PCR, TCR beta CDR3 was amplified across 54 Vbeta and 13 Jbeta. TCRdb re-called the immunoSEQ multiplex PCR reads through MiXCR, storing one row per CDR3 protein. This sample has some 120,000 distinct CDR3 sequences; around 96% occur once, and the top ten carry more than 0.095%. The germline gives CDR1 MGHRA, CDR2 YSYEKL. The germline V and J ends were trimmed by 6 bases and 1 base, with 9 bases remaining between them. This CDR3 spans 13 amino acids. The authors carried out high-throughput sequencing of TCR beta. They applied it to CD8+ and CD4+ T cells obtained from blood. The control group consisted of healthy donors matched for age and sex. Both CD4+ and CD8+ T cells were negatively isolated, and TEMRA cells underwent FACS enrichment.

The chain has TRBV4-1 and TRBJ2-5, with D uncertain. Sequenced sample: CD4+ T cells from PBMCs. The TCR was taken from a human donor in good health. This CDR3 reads CASSPVTQETQYF. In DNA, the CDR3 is TGCGCCAGCAGTCCTGTCACCCAAGAGACCCAGTACTTC.